Following are 15 T cell receptor beta chains from one sample sequenced in a study of CD8 T cells in Susac syndrome. With random hexamers, roughly 0.5 to 1 ug RNA was reverse transcribed. TCRdb processed the immunoSEQ multiplex PCR reads anew with MiXCR; each CDR3 protein has one entry. The sample has 95,000 to 150,000 distinct CDR3 sequences; 85% to 95% are singletons. Material: CD8+ T cells from PBMCs. The source is a human donor with Susac syndrome.

The chain has TRBV19 and TRBJ2-7; a weak D match, TRBD1 (6 bases). V dropped 6 bases and J dropped 3 bases, with 12 bases sitting between them. The CDR3 is 13 residues long. CDR1 and CDR2 from the germline V gene are LNHDA and SQIVND (reference sequence). The CDR3 DNA follows: TGTGCCAGTAGCTACGGACAGCTCTACGAGCAGTACTTC. This encodes CASSYGQLYEQYF.

This clonotype was recorded a few times. This CDR3 is CAISESNRGYTF. The CDR3 DNA follows: TGTGCCATCAGTGAGTCGAACCGGGGCTACACCTTC. The gene calls are TRBV10-3 and TRBJ1-2; D gene uncertain. V was pared by 0 bases and J by 8 bases, with 7 bases between. The CDR3 consists of 12 residues. Germline V lookup: CDR1 ENHRY, CDR2 SYGVKD.

The chain has TRBV29-1 and TRBJ2-7, with a tentative D call TRBD2 (6 bases). The CDR3 extends over 14 amino acids. Deletions cut 6 bases from V and 2 bases from J, with 17 bases between. Germline CDR1 is SQVTM and CDR2 is ANQGSEA. The CDR3 DNA follows: TGCAGCGTGGACGGGGGTAAGGGACCCTACGAGCAGTACTTC. Protein: CSVDGGKGPYEQYF.

The V call is TRBV4-1, the J call TRBJ1-2; maybe TRBD1 (5 bases). The CDR3 totals 14 residues. The V end lost 3 bases, the J end lost 8 bases, and 16 bases lay between the germline ends. The germline gives CDR1 MGHRA, CDR2 YSYEKL. In DNA, the CDR3 is TGCGCCAGCAGCCATATGGGGCAGGATTGGGGCTACACCTTC. It translates to CASSHMGQDWGYTF.

The chain links TRBV29-1 to TRBJ2-7, with 9 bases that match TRBD1. The ends lost 7 bases at V and 4 bases at J; junction bases unmatched: 8. This CDR3 region has 13 residues. Germline CDR1 SQVTM, CDR2 ANQGSEA. CDR3 region: CSAAGTGTYEQYF. The DNA of the CDR3 is TGCAGCGCCGCCGGGACAGGGACGTACGAGCAGTACTTC.

The chain's CDR3 is CSVLRGSSYNEQFF. The CDR3 DNA follows: TGCAGCGTGCTCCGGGGGTCATCCTACAATGAGCAGTTCTTC. The V call is TRBV29-1, the J call TRBJ2-1; D is possibly TRBD2 (6 bases). The CDR3 spans 14 residues. The germline V and J ends were trimmed by 6 bases and 1 base, with 13 bases remaining between them. In germline, CDR1 is SQVTM, CDR2 ANQGSEA.

V usage is TRBV20-1 and J usage is TRBJ1-1; D not resolved. CDR3 length equals 11 residues. V shed 5 bases and J shed 6 bases, with 10 bases lying between them. CDR1 and CDR2 from the germline V gene are DFQATT and SNEGSKA (reference sequence). The CDR3 loop is CSAFLVAEAFF. Written as DNA, the CDR3 is TGCAGTGCTTTTTTGGTGGCTGAAGCTTTCTTT.

The chain uses TRBV5-1 and TRBJ2-3; no clear D gene. Trimming left V 1 base short and J 0 bases short, with 9 bases between. CDR1 and CDR2 (germline): SGHRS, YFSETQ. CDR3 length: 15 residues. The CDR3 loop is CASSLLETSTDTQYF. DNA of the CDR3: TGCGCCAGCAGCTTGCTAGAGACTAGCACAGATACGCAGTATTTT.

The gene calls are TRBV3-1 and TRBJ1-2; D perhaps matches TRBD1 (5 bases). Per germline, CDR1 LGHDT and CDR2 YNNKEL (reference sequence). CDR3 length: 13 residues. Trimming removed 4 bases from V and 8 bases from J, with 14 bases in between. CDR3 protein: CASSLGTPRGYTF. The CDR3 DNA follows: TGTGCCAGCAGCCTCGGGACTCCTAGGGGCTACACCTTC.

The chain employs TRBV7-8 and TRBJ2-5; a possible D gene is TRBD2 (6 bases). Germline V gene lookup returns CDR1 SGHVS and CDR2 FQNEAQ. This CDR3 contains 14 residues. Deletions cut 5 bases from V and 0 bases from J, with 10 bases between. Written as DNA, the CDR3 is TGTGCCAGCAGCACCCCTAGCGACCAAGAGACCCAGTACTTC. Its protein product is CASSTPSDQETQYF.

The rearrangement links TRBV25-1 to TRBJ2-4; 9 bases map to TRBD1. Germline V lookup: CDR1 MGHDK, CDR2 SYGVNS. The CDR3 contains 15 residues. J lost 2 bases, V lost 5 bases, and 4 bases had no gene match. In DNA, the CDR3 is TGTGCCAGCAGTATTGGGACAGGGCCCAAAAACATTCAGTACTTC. This codes for CASSIGTGPKNIQYF.

V gene TRBV7-8 combines with J gene TRBJ1-5; 8 bases fit TRBD1. The germline V gene has CDR1 SGHVS and CDR2 FQNEAQ. The V gene end was trimmed by 5 bases and the J gene end by 1 base; junction bases not matched to a gene: 10. This CDR3 has 17 residues. CDR3 residues: CASSPRQGIWSNQPQHF. CDR3 nucleotide sequence: TGTGCCAGCAGCCCCAGACAGGGGATATGGAGCAATCAGCCCCAGCATTTT.

The J gene is TRBJ2-1, the V gene TRBV6-4; unclear D gene. Germline V CDR1 and CDR2: MRHNA, SNTAGT. The ends were cut back, 5 bases at V and 5 bases at J, with 10 bases in the middle. This CDR3 spans 13 amino acids. CDR3 nucleotide sequence: TGTGCCAGCAGTTTTAACAACAACAATGAGCAGTTCTTC. This sequence encodes CASSFNNNNEQFF.

This clonotype was picked up a small number of times. The chain joins TRBV12-3 or TRBV12-4 to TRBJ2-7; 7 bases line up with TRBD1. Germline trimming cut 5 bases from V and 5 bases from J; bases unmatched to any gene: 3. This CDR3 has 12 residues. Here the CDR3 DNA reads TGTGCCAGCAGTCCGACAGGGAACGAGCAGTACTTC. Translation: CASSPTGNEQYF.

In DNA, the CDR3 is TGTGCCAGCAGCGCCGGGCGCCCAAATGAAAAACTGTTTTTT. It translates to CASSAGRPNEKLFF. The chain carries TRBV9 and TRBJ1-4; no firm D call. CDR1 is SGDLS and CDR2 is YYNGEE in the germline V gene. Trimming removed 3 bases from V and 5 bases from J, with 11 bases in between. The length of the CDR3 is 14 residues. The whole variable domain, filled in from reference TRBV9 and TRBJ1-4, reads DSGVTQTPKHLITATGQRVTLRCSPRSGDLSVYWYQQSLDQGLQFLIQYYNGEERAKGNILERFSAQQFPDLHSELNLSSLELGDSALYFCASSAGRPNEKLFFGSGTQLSVL.